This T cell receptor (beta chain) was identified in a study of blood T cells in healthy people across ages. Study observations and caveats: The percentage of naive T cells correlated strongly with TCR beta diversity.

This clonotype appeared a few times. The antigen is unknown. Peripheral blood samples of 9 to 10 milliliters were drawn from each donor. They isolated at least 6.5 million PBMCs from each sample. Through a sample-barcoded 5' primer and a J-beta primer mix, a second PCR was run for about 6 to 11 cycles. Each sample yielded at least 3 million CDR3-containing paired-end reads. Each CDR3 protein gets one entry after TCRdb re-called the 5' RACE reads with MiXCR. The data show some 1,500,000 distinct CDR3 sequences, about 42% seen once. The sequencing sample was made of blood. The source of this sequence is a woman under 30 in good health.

CDR3 residues: CASRSPYRGTEAFF. CDR3 DNA: TGTGCCAGCAGATCTCCTTACAGGGGCACTGAAGCTTTCTTT. The chain couples TRBV7-2 to TRBJ1-1; 7 bases agree with TRBD1. CDR1 and CDR2 from the germline V gene are SGHTA and FQGNSA. V gave up 6 bases and J gave up 4 bases; unmatched junction bases: 8. The CDR3 consists of 14 residues.